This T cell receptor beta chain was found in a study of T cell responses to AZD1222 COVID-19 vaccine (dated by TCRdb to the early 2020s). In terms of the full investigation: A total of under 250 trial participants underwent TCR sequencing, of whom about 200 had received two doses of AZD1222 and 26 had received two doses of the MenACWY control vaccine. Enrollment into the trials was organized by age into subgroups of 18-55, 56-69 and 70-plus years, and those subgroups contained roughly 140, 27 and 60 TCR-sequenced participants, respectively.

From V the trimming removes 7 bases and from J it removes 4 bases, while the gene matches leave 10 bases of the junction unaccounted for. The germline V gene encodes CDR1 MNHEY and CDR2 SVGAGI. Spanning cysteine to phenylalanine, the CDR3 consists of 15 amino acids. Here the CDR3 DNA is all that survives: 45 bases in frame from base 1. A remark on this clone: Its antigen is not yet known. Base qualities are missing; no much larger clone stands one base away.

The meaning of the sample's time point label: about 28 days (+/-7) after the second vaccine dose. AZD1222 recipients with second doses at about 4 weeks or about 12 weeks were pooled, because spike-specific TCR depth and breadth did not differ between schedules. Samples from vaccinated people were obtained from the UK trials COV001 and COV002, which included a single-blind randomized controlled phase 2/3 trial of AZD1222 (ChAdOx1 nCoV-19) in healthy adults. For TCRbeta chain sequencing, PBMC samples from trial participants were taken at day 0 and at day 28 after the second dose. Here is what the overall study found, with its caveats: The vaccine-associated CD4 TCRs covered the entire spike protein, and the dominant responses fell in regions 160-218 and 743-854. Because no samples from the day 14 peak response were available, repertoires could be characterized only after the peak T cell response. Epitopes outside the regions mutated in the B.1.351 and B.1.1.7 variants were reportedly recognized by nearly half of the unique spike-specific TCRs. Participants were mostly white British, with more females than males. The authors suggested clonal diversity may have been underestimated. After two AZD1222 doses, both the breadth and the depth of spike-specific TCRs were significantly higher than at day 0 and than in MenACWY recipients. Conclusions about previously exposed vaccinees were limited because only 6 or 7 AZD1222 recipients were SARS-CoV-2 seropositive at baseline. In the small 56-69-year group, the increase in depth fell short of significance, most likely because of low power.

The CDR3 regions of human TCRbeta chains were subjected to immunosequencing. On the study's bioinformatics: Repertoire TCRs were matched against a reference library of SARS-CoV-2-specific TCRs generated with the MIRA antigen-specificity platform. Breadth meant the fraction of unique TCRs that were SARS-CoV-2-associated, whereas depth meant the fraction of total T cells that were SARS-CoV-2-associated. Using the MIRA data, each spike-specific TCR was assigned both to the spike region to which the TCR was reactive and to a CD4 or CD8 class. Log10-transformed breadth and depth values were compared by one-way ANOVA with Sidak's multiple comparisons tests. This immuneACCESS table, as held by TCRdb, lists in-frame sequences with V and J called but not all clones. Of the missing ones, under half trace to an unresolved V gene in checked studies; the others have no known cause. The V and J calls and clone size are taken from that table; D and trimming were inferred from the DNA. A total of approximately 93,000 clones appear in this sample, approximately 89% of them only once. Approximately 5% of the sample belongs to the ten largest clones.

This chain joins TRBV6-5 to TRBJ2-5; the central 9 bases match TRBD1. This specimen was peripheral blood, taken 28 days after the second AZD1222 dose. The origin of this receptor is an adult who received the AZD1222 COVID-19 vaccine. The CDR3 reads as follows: CASTKTGGIGETQYF. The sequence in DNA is TGTGCCAGCACCAAAACAGGGGGCATAGGAGAGACCCAGTACTTC.